Presented here are 24 T cell receptor beta chains from one specimen sequenced in a study of molecular identifiers for immune sequencing clone quantification. TCRdb re-derived calls from the PCR reads in MiXCR, one entry per CDR3 protein. Of approximately 550,000 distinct CDR3 sequences detected, 20% to 25% appear once; the ten largest clones hold about 0.8%. The material sequenced was naive CD8+ T cells from blood, with Jurkat cell RNA spiked in. Regarding subset: FACS-sorted CD8+CD4-CCR7+CD45RA+ naive T cells. The receptor set was obtained from a human donor in good health. Some libraries in this study had Jurkat cell RNA spiked in.

Only one count was recorded for this clonotype. A much larger clone is a single base away; this may be a read error. V is TRBV18 and J is TRBJ2-3; 9 bases are shared with TRBD1. CDR1 KGHSH and CDR2 LQKENI come from the germline V gene. The CDR3 loop spans 18 amino acids. The CDR3 region is CACSPPRDRATSTDTQYF. The CDR3 nucleotides are TGTGCCTGCTCACCACCCCGGGACAGGGCCACTAGCACAGATACGCAGTATTTT.

Ten or more counts support this clonotype. In DNA, the CDR3 is TGTGCCAGCAGCTTTAGTGCCCCTGGGGAGGAAGCTTTCTTT. Translating gives CASSFSAPGEEAFF. The chain links TRBV7-2 to TRBJ1-1; D is undetermined. Between the trimmed V and J ends, which lost 3 bases and 8 bases, there was a span of 16 bases. There are 14 residues in the CDR3. CDR1 is SGHTA and CDR2 is FQGNSA in the germline V gene.

The chain carries TRBV24-1 and TRBJ2-1; no clear D. V shed 1 base and J shed 7 bases, with 7 bases lying between them. Germline values: CDR1 KGHDR, CDR2 SFDVKD. The CDR3 sequence is 13 residues long. The CDR3 is CATSDFDTNEQFF. The CDR3 DNA reads TGTGCCACCAGTGATTTTGATACGAATGAGCAGTTCTTC.

Worth noting for this clonotype: A much more abundant neighbour one base away suggests this may be a read error. The CDR3, as DNA: TGTGCCAGCAGTTTAGAGTACAAATCTGCTAATGAAAACCTGTTTTTT. It codes for CASSLEYKSANENLFF. The rearrangement uses TRBV28 and TRBJ1-4; no clear D gene. The germline V gene encodes CDR1 MDHEN and CDR2 SYDVKM. The CDR3 has 16 residues.

There are many counts of this clonotype. The chain employs TRBV7-6 and TRBJ2-3, with no clear D. Germline CDR1 and CDR2: SGHVS and FNYEAQ. The CDR3 consists of 14 residues. V was pared by 2 bases and J by 1 base, with 7 bases between. CDR3 in amino acids: CASSLFGGTDTQYF. The CDR3 DNA is TGTGCCAGCAGCTTATTTGGGGGCACAGATACGCAGTATTTT.

As concerns this clonotype: One base away lies a much larger clone, so this may be a sequencing read error. The chain has TRBV30 and TRBJ2-3; no clear D gene. The CDR3 has 13 amino acids. Germline V CDR1 and CDR2: GTSNPN, SVGIG (reference sequence). The CDR3 reads CAWSARSTDAQYF. In DNA form, the CDR3 reads TGTGCCTGGAGTGCCAGGAGCACAGATGCGCAGTATTTT.

The genes are TRBV19 and TRBJ2-7, with D perhaps TRBD1 (6 bases). CDR1 is LNHDA, CDR2 SQIVND, per germline (reference sequence). V was shortened by 3 bases and J by 3 bases, with 15 bases between the two germline ends. This CDR3 region has 15 residues. The chain's CDR3 is CASSIGSDRLYEQYF. The CDR3 nucleotides read TGTGCCAGTAGTATTGGCTCGGACAGACTCTACGAGCAGTACTTC.

The V call is TRBV19, the J call TRBJ2-7; 13 bases fit TRBD2. The CDR3 sequence is 14 residues long. Germline assignment: CDR1 LNHDA and CDR2 SQIVND (reference sequence). V gave up 8 bases and J gave up 1 base; unmatched junction bases: 2. This chain's CDR3 is CASGLAGASYEQYF. As DNA, the CDR3 is TGTGCCAGTGGACTAGCGGGAGCGTCCTACGAGCAGTACTTC.

This chain joins TRBV4-2 and TRBJ1-3, with TRBD1 matching over 7 bases. V shed 3 bases, J shed 0 bases, and the junction held 8 bases outside the gene matches. CDR3 size: 17 residues. The germline V gene encodes CDR1 LGHNA and CDR2 YNFKEQ. The CDR3 loop reads CASSHDEGDSSGNTIYF. The CDR3 bases are TGTGCCAGCAGCCATGACGAAGGGGACAGCTCTGGAAACACCATATATTTT.

There are many counts of this clonotype. The rearrangement links TRBV5-1 to TRBJ2-1; unclear D gene. Trimming cost V 7 bases and J 9 bases, with 11 bases left between them. CDR1 is SGHRS, CDR2 YFSETQ, per germline. The CDR3 contains 11 residues. DNA for the CDR3: TGCGCCAGCTCGGTTGGTGCTGAGCAGTTCTTC. This gives the protein CASSVGAEQFF.

This clonotype appeared a few times. The V and J genes are TRBV6-2 or TRBV6-3 and TRBJ2-2, with D tentatively TRBD2 (5 bases). V lost 6 bases and J lost 7, with 9 bases in between. Germline-derived CDR1 and CDR2 are MNHEY and SVGEGT. The CDR3 extends over 12 amino acids. Here the CDR3 reads CASRPDYGELFF. The CDR3 region has the DNA TGTGCCAGCAGACCTGACTACGGGGAGCTGTTTTTT.

Note on this clonotype: This sequence may be a read error, since a much larger clone differs from it by one base. V is TRBV9 and J is TRBJ1-2; 8 bases map to TRBD1. Per germline, CDR1 SGDLS and CDR2 YYNGEE. The CDR3 length is 14 residues. Losses at the gene ends were 0 bases for V and 6 bases for J; bases not matched to a gene: 4. The CDR3 sequence is CASSVGQGSHGYTF. The CDR3 DNA is TGTGCCAGCAGCGTAGGACAGGGGAGCCATGGCTACACCTTC.

This clonotype was observed a few times. The rearrangement links TRBV12-3 or TRBV12-4 to TRBJ2-7; D may match TRBD1 or TRBD2 (6 bases each). Trimming pared 7 bases from V and 6 bases from J, leaving 22 bases between. This CDR3 has 15 amino acids. CDR3 coding DNA: TGTGCCAGCATCAAAGAAGCCGGGGGCCTGGGCGAGCAGTACTTC. Protein product: CASIKEAGGLGEQYF.

The V gene is TRBV28, the J gene TRBJ2-7; 7 nucleotides align to TRBD2. Germline values: CDR1 MDHEN, CDR2 SYDVKM. Trimming took 10 bases from V and 3 from J; bases not matched to a gene: 12. The CDR3 spans 14 residues. CDR3 residues: CATKTASGDYEQYF. The DNA of the CDR3 is TGTGCCACCAAAACCGCTAGCGGAGACTACGAGCAGTACTTC.

This clonotype was counted between two and nine times. The chain couples TRBV7-9 to TRBJ2-5, with D perhaps matching TRBD1 or TRBD2 (5 bases each). The germline gives CDR1 SEHNR, CDR2 FQNEAQ (reference sequence). Trimming removed 1 base from V and 3 bases from J, with 15 bases in between. CDR3 length: 16 residues. CDR3 DNA: TGTGCCAGCAGCTTAGGATGGGGACGCGAGAAAGAGACCCAGTACTTC. Translation gives CASSLGWGREKETQYF.

The CDR3 DNA sequence: TGTGCCAGCAGCTTAGGAGTTAGCGGGCGCAACTCCTACAATGAGCAGTTCTTC. Encoded protein: CASSLGVSGRNSYNEQFF. The chain employs TRBV11-2 and TRBJ2-1, with TRBD2 matching 7 bases. CDR1 and CDR2 from the germline V gene are SGHAT and FQNNGV. The CDR3 covers 18 residues. Unmatched junction bases numbered 9, after V lost 1 base and J lost 0 bases. Using reference TRBV11-2 and TRBJ2-1 for the parts outside the CDR3, the full variable domain is EAGVAQSPRYKIIEKRQSVAFWCNPISGHATLYWYQQILGQGPKLLIQFQNNGVVDDSQLPKDRFSAERLKGVDSTLKIQPAKLEDSAVYLCASSLGVSGRNSYNEQFFGPGTRLTVL.

This clonotype was seen more than once but under ten times. V usage is TRBV5-1 and J usage is TRBJ2-3, with D uncertain. Germline V gene lookup returns CDR1 SGHRS and CDR2 YFSETQ. The V and J ends lost 2 bases and 2 bases respectively, with 12 bases between them. The CDR3 consists of 15 residues. CDR3 in amino acids: CASSFYSGDTDTQYF. The DNA for the CDR3 is TGCGCCAGCAGCTTTTATTCAGGAGACACAGATACGCAGTATTTT.

Many counts were recorded for this clonotype. The gene calls are TRBV4-3 and TRBJ2-7; 8 bases line up with TRBD1. The V gene end was trimmed by 2 bases and the J gene end by 6 bases; junction bases not matched to a gene: 3. The CDR3 covers 13 residues. Germline V gene sequence: CDR1 LGHNA, CDR2 YSLEER. CDR3 bases: TGCGCCAGCAGCCAAACCGACAGGGGCGAGCAGTACTTC. This gives the protein CASSQTDRGEQYF.

The table lists this clonotype with a few counts. The chain links TRBV3-1 to TRBJ2-7; D gene ambiguous. V lost 4 bases and J 0 bases, leaving 10 bases between the germline ends. The V gene's germline CDR1 is LGHDT and CDR2 YNNKEL (reference sequence). The CDR3 has 14 residues. For the CDR3, the DNA is TGTGCCAGCAGCCCCGCCACGGGCTCCTACGAGCAGTACTTC. It specifies CASSPATGSYEQYF.

V usage is TRBV30 and J usage is TRBJ2-7; D remains unclear. The CDR3 is 11 amino acids. V lost 1 base to trimming and J lost 6 bases, with 7 bases between them. Looked up from germline, CDR1 is GTSNPN and CDR2 is SVGIG (reference sequence). CDR3 loop: CAWSAECEQYF. The CDR3 coding sequence is TGTGCCTGGAGTGCGGAATGCGAGCAGTACTTC.

This clonotype was recorded many times. The chain has TRBV13 and TRBJ2-2; D gene ambiguous. Trimming took 3 bases from V and 6 from J, leaving 2 bases between them. The CDR3 runs 11 residues. Germline lookup yields CDR1 PRHDT and CDR2 FYEKMQ (reference sequence). CDR3 DNA sequence: TGTGCCAGCAGCTTTGCCGGGGAGCTGTTTTTT. Encoded protein: CASSFAGELFF.

The V call is TRBV11-1, the J call TRBJ2-7; D may be TRBD2 (6 bases). The germline CDR1 and CDR2 sequences are SGHAT and FQDESV (reference sequence). The CDR3 length is 15 residues. V dropped 5 bases and J dropped 3 bases, with 17 bases sitting between them. The CDR3 reads CASSQSRGTFYEQYF. The CDR3 DNA sequence: TGTGCCAGCAGCCAATCCCGAGGGACTTTCTACGAGCAGTACTTC.

This clonotype appeared many times. The V gene is TRBV5-1, the J gene TRBJ2-7, with 9 bases identical to TRBD1. V lost 4 bases and J lost 0; bases outside the gene matches: 5. Germline CDR1 reads SGHRS; CDR2 reads YFSETQ. The CDR3 runs 15 residues. This chain's CDR3 is CASSRTGQGSYEQYF. The CDR3 region has the DNA TGCGCCAGCAGCCGGACGGGACAGGGCTCCTACGAGCAGTACTTC.

This clonotype was seen a few times. The chain has TRBV12-3 or TRBV12-4 and TRBJ2-5; tentatively, D is TRBD1 or TRBD2 (6 bases each). The CDR3 is made up of 13 amino acids. V gave up 4 bases and J gave up 5 bases, with 11 bases separating them. CDR3 nucleotides: TGTGCCAGCAGTTACGGGGGCATGGAGACCCAGTACTTC. It specifies CASSYGGMETQYF.